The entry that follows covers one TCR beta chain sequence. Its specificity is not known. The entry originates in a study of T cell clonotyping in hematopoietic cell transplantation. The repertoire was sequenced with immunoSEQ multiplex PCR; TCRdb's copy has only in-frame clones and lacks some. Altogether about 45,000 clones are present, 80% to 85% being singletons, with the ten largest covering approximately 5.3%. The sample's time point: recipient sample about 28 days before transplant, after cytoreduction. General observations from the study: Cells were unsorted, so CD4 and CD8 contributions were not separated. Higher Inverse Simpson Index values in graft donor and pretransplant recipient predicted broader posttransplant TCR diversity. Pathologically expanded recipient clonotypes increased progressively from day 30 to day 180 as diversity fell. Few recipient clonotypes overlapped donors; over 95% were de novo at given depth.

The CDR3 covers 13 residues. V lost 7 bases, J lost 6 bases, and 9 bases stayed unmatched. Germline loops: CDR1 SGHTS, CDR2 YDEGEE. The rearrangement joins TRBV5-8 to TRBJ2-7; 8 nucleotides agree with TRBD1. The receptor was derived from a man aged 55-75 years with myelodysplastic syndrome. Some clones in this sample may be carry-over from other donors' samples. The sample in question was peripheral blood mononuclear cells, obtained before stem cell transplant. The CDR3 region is CASGKTGVSEQYF. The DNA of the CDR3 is TGTGCCAGCGGAAAGACAGGGGTCAGCGAGCAGTACTTC.